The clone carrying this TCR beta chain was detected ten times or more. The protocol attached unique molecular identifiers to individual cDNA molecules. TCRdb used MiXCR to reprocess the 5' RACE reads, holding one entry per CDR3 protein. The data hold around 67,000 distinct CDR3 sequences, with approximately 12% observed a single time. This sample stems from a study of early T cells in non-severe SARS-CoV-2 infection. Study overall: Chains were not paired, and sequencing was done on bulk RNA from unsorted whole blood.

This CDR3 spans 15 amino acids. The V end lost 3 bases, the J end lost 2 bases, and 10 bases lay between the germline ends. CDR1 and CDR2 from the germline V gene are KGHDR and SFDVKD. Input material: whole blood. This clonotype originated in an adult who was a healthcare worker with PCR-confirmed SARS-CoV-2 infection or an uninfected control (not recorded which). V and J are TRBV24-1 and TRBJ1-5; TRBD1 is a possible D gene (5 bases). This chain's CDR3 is CATSDSRGGNQPQHF. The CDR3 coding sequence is TGTGCCACCAGTGATAGTAGGGGAGGCAATCAGCCCCAGCATTTT.